Given below is one T cell receptor (beta chain) in context. What antigen it recognizes has not been identified. No base quality values were provided; no much bigger clone lies one nucleotide off. The immunoSEQ Assay was used to sequence TCR beta CDR3 regions from DNA. The original methods were these. To compute T cell density, TCR beta template counts were normalized to usable DNA, which was estimated by amplifying housekeeping genes. The preseqR package was used to estimate richness by extrapolating to 400,000 templates for PBMC samples and to 120,000 templates for tissue samples. Clonality was calculated as one minus Pielou's evenness. To identify tissue-enriched TCRs, differential abundance testing was run on productive amino-acid clonotypes with a minimum total count of 5 and an alpha of 0.1. The Jaccard Index and the Morisita Overlap Index were used to quantify repertoire overlap between compartments. GLIPH clustered TCR beta CDR3s with public tetramer-defined viral CDR3s; viral motifs required at least three viral sequences plus V-gene enrichment. TCRdb retrieved this table from immuneACCESS and kept in-frame rearrangements only. Not all clones are present; in checked studies, unresolved V genes account for under half, and no reason is known for the remainder. V and J calls and clone size are given by that table; D and trimming were obtained from the DNA. A total of about 15,000 clones appear in this sample, 90% of them only once. Approximately 1.2% of the sample belongs to the ten largest clones.

At diagnosis, tumor, uninvolved tumor-adjacent lung and peripheral blood were collected and then preserved as a mix of FFPE and fresh-frozen material. Blood samples were analyzed as peripheral blood mononuclear cells for TCR repertoire profiling. This entry is derived from a study of T cells in localized non-small cell lung cancer (dated by TCRdb to the early 2020s). Turning to the overall study: The study analyzed T cell repertoires of hundreds of early-stage NSCLC patients, comparing tumors and uninvolved tumor-adjacent lungs. The cohort comprised roughly 220 treatment-naïve NSCLC patients with resected, localized lung tumors. The mean age of the NSCLC patients was less than 70 years, with about 120 men and 85 to 110 women. Overall study outcomes, separate from this receptor: Because the study design was exploratory, TCR variables were selected using unadjusted p-values without false-discovery rate correction. The highest T cell clonality was observed in uninvolved tumor-adjacent lung, where clonality exceeded that of tumor, suggesting that antigenic responses were more focused in uninvolved tumor-adjacent lung. Higher T cell density in blood was associated with longer overall survival, whereas higher clonality in adjacent lung was associated with shorter survival. Because multi-region tumor sequencing was not done, intratumor heterogeneity could not be ruled out. Of the top 100 tumor clones, a median of 57 were detected in paired uninvolved adjacent lung; approximately 28 were also among that lung's top 100.

From the cysteine up to the phenylalanine, the CDR3 has a length of 14 residues. Only the CDR3 DNA stays, 42 bases, in frame from base 1. V is clipped by 6 bases and J by 5 bases, and the sequence between their germline boundaries is 14 bases long. CDR1 is given as MDHEN and CDR2 as SYDVKM, both from the germline V gene. This TCR derives from a woman aged 40-70 years with stage III lung adenocarcinoma. The sequencing here drew on peripheral blood mononuclear cells, taken before any cancer treatment. The chain links TRBV28 with TRBJ1-5; TRBD1 is a possible D gene, resting on 5 matching bases. The nucleotides are TGTGCCAGCAGGCGTGGGAGGGGCGATCAGCCCCAGCATTTT. Protein translation: CASRRGRGDQPQHF.